This entry lists 2 T cell receptor beta chains sequenced from one sample in a study of Tregs in tolerant kidney transplant recipients. Using immunoSEQ multiplex PCR, the repertoire was profiled, and TCRdb retains in-frame clones only, with some absent. The sample includes about 78,000 clones, approximately 89% of them seen just once. The sequencing here drew on Tregs from blood, taken before the transplant. The receptors shown here come from a human donor who received a combined kidney and bone marrow transplant.

This chain links TRBV11-2 with TRBJ2-5; no definite D call. V lost 3 bases and J 0 bases, leaving 5 bases between the germline ends. This CDR3 contains 13 residues. Germline V gene lookup returns CDR1 SGHAT and CDR2 FQNNGV. CDR3 nucleotide sequence: TGTGCCAGCAGCTTTTCATACCAAGAGACCCAGTACTTC. Protein sequence: CASSFSYQETQYF. Based on the CDR3 plus reference TRBV11-2 and TRBJ2-5, the full variable domain is EAGVAQSPRYKIIEKRQSVAFWCNPISGHATLYWYQQILGQGPKLLIQFQNNGVVDDSQLPKDRFSAERLKGVDSTLKIQPAKLEDSAVYLCASSFSYQETQYFGPGTRLLVL.

The rearrangement joins TRBV11-2 to TRBJ2-1; D is undetermined. V was shortened by 3 bases and J by 5 bases, with 14 bases between the two germline ends. The CDR3 extends over 15 amino acids. Germline CDR1 and CDR2: SGHAT and FQNNGV. For the CDR3, the DNA is TGTGCCAGCAGCTTGGACCGAACACCCCACAATGAGCAGTTCTTC. Protein sequence: CASSLDRTPHNEQFF.